A single T cell receptor (beta chain) is shown here with its context. Its cognate antigen is unknown. With 4 bases clipped from V and 10 bases from J, the junction kept 5 bases outside the gene matches. The V gene's germline CDR1 is SQVTM and CDR2 ANQGSEA. The CDR3 length is 12 residues. The sample belongs to a study of cytomegalovirus exposure and HLA in healthy donors. Study results and limitations: Most TCR beta V segments were productive about 87% or about 30% of the time in an earlier analysis. Another analysis was done later, and it associated 15,000 to 20,000 TCR beta sequences with HLA alleles at 0.05 false discovery rate.

The PCR made use of 60 Vbeta and 13 Jbeta primers. TCRdb's table, derived via immunoSEQ multiplex PCR, lists solely in-frame clones and lacks some. The sample holds 120,000 to 150,000 clones, around 85% seen once. The sequencing sample was made of PBMCs. V is TRBV29-1 and J is TRBJ1-3, with 9 bases fitting TRBD1. The sequence came from a female donor in good health and CMV-seronegative. The DNA of the CDR3 is TGCAGCGTTGTAGACAGGGGGAAGACCATATATTTT. This codes for CSVVDRGKTIYF.